Described below is a single T cell receptor beta chain sequence and its context. Its antigen remains unidentified. This entry comes from a study of regulatory T cells in long-lasting Graves disease. Points from the study as a whole: Since the sample size was small, accuracy may have been reduced. The persistent group shared about 2,600 public clonotypes, more than the approximately 890 shared by new patients.

Stated time point: persistent/refractory GD, antithyroid drugs over 5 years with positive TRAb. The TCR library was made from RNA extracted from PBMCs. In this cohort, patients came from an endocrinology department located in Xi'an, China. The TCR beta library used iRepertoire HTBI primers with Arm-PCR amplification of CDR3. TCRdb analysed the multiplex PCR reads with MiXCR anew, one entry per CDR3 protein. The repertoire holds 450,000 or so distinct CDR3 sequences, with less than 25% as singletons. With 5 bases removed from V and 11 bases from J, the gap between germline ends came to 13 bases. The CDR3 covers 12 residues. From germline, CDR1 is MNHNS and CDR2 SASEGT.

This TCR came from a female donor with Graves disease. The sequences come from peripheral blood mononuclear cells (PBMCs), collected when the disease was refractory, from a patient treated with antithyroid drugs. This chain joins TRBV6-1 and TRBJ2-4; D not certain. The CDR3 DNA is TGTGCCAGCAGTCCCCCGGGTCCGCTTCAGTACTTC. It encodes CASSPPGPLQYF.